These T cell receptor beta chains were read from a single sample in a study of T cell repertoires in cytomegalovirus infection. A single record per CDR3 protein comes from TCRdb applying MiXCR to the reads. The sample has around 530,000 distinct CDR3 sequences; around 27% are singletons. The sample taken for sequencing was PBMCs. Receptors were obtained from a human donor in good health (CMV status not recorded). Some clones in this sample may be carry-over from other donors' samples. Each CDR3 is given without its conserved first and last residue. Clone size is not always given. Where it is, it says once, few, many or a class for expanded clones.

V gene	J gene	clone size	CDR3 protein
TRBV27	TRBJ2-3	many	ASSLRRDTDTQY
TRBV10-3	TRBJ2-1	-	AISGASGRPSYNEQF
TRBV7-6	TRBJ2-5	many	ASSLLAGRETQY
TRBV7-8	TRBJ2-1	few	ASSLESVREFIEQF
TRBV19	TRBJ2-2	-	ASSISAVTGELF
TRBV30	TRBJ1-2	-	AWSEGSRGNYGYT
TRBV11-2	TRBJ2-1	many	ASSPRGQEGDEQF
TRBV7-2	TRBJ2-1	many	ASSPFGKRNEQF
TRBV19	TRBJ2-1	-	ASSIGPSGRAVDEQF
TRBV5-6	TRBJ1-5	-	ASSLVLLEQPQH
TRBV3-1	TRBJ1-5	-	ASSRFGQPQH
TRBV7-6	TRBJ1-1	-	ASSSYLVNTEAF
TRBV6-6	TRBJ2-1	-	ASSNFNPREQF
TRBV20-1	TRBJ1-2	-	SARGGQINYGYT
TRBV6-2/TRBV6-3	TRBJ1-5	few	ASSPRKPPQPQH
TRBV7-6	TRBJ2-5	few	ASSYNAPTGRSQETQY
TRBV2	TRBJ2-7	-	ASSARTSGRPEQY
TRBV7-9	TRBJ2-1	many	ASSLGTVRLNAYNEQF
TRBV6-5	TRBJ2-5	few	ASSYGTSSETQY
TRBV7-9	TRBJ1-1	-	ASSLAGPTEAF
TRBV7-3	TRBJ2-3	few	ASSSTGTDTQY
TRBV11-3	TRBJ2-2	-	ASSLVQGGELF
TRBV6-5	TRBJ2-1	few	ASSYSRPSVYNEQF
TRBV7-2	TRBJ2-1	many	ASSLGQVDNEQF
TRBV7-2	TRBJ1-2	few	ASSADRVRLENYGYT
TRBV7-9	TRBJ1-1	-	ASSSLVNTEAI
TRBV27	TRBJ2-7	-	ASSFAGTGYEQY
TRBV12-5	TRBJ2-1	few	ASGLVQGARNEQF
TRBV11-2	TRBJ2-2	-	ASSKGQGGPGELF
TRBV11-2	TRBJ2-5	-	ASSLITPGETQY
TRBV20-1	TRBJ2-3	few	SAHPAGPTDTQY
TRBV25-1	TRBJ2-3	-	ASSRSLSSDTQY
TRBV2	TRBJ2-3	-	ASIEGTASTQY
TRBV7-8	TRBJ2-1	many	ASGPRLAGPHNEQF
TRBV7-3	TRBJ2-3	many	ASSISWGDTQY
TRBV11-3	TRBJ2-3	few	ASSPGLLGDTQY
TRBV4-1	TRBJ1-6	-	ASSQDWGYSPLH
TRBV7-2	TRBJ1-4	many	ASSPRRRGRANEKLF
TRBV10-3	TRBJ2-1	-	AISGTSYNEQF
TRBV7-2	TRBJ2-7	many	ASSLGTMVYEQY
TRBV7-2	TRBJ1-1	few	ASSQRTGGTEAF
TRBV7-9	TRBJ1-6	many	ASSSKLDRNSYNSPLH
TRBV7-2	TRBJ2-2	many	ASSPSSGSPTGELF
TRBV7-9	TRBJ2-2	-	ASSLRGGTNTGELS
TRBV12-3/TRBV12-4	TRBJ2-1	-	ASRTLRGAEVSNEQF
TRBV7-2	TRBJ2-5	many	ASSHGLAGASRTQY
TRBV6-1	TRBJ2-3	-	ASNPSGAFGTDTQY
TRBV20-1	TRBJ2-1	-	SAQRYLTSYNEQF